This T cell receptor beta chain was sequenced for a study of response to subunit inactivated influenza vaccine. Study results and limitations: Researchers suggested that each seasonal influenza vaccination recruits few new T cells.

From the RT-PCR reads, TCRdb called clonotypes with MiXCR, one entry per CDR3 protein. This sample has around 480,000 distinct CDR3 sequences, with approximately 16% found just once. This clonotype was seen a few times. Its target is unknown. Germline V gene data show CDR1 as LGHDT and CDR2 as YNNKEL (reference sequence). The CDR3 length is 16 residues. V dropped 3 bases and J dropped 0 bases, with 11 bases sitting between them. V and J are TRBV3-1 and TRBJ1-4; no reliable D call. The specimen was CD4+ T cells sorted from PBMCs, collected less than 30 months after vaccination. The source is a man between 50 and 69 years old who received an inactivated influenza vaccine. CDR3 sequence: CASSQLSGTTNEKLFF. CDR3 coding DNA: TGTGCCAGCAGCCAGCTGTCAGGTACAACTAATGAAAAACTGTTTTTT.